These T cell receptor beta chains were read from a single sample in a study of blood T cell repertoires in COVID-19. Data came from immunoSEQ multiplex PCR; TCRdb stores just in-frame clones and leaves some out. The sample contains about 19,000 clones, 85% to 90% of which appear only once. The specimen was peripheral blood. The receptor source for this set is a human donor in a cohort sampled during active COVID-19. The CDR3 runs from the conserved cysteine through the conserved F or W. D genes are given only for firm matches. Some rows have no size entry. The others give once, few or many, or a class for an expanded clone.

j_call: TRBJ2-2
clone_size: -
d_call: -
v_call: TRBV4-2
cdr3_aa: CASSQTPGFNTGELFF
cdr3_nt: TGTGCCAGCAGCCAAACTCCCGGGTTTAACACCGGGGAGCTGTTTTTT

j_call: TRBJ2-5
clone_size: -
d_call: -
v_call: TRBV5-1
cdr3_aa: CASSLAFETQYF
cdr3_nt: TGCGCCAGCAGCTTGGCCTTTGAGACCCAGTACTTC

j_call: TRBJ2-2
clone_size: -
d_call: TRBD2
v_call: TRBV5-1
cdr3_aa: CASSSSGGTGELFF
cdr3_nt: TGCGCCAGCAGCTCCTCGGGGGGCACCGGGGAGCTGTTTTTT

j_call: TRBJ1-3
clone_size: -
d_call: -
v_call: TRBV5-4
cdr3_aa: CASSLAGALSGNTIYF
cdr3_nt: TGTGCCAGCAGCCTCGCAGGGGCTCTATCTGGAAACACCATATATTTT

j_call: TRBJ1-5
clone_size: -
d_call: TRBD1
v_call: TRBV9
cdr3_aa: CASSRRTGNQPQHF
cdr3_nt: TGTGCCAGCAGCAGACGGACAGGGAATCAGCCCCAGCATTTT

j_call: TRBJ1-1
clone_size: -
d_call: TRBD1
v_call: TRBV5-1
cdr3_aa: CASSLFGQGASVTEAFF
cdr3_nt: TGCGCCAGCAGCCTCTTTGGACAGGGGGCGTCGGTCACTGAAGCTTTCTTT

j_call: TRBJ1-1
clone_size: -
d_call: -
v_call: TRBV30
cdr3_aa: CAWSGGPDGGGEAFF
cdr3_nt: TGTGCCTGGAGTGGAGGGCCCGATGGGGGCGGTGAAGCTTTCTTT

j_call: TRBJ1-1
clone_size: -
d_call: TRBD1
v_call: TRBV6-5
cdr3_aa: CASILDRMNTEAFF
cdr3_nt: TGTGCCAGCATCCTGGACAGGATGAACACTGAAGCTTTCTTT

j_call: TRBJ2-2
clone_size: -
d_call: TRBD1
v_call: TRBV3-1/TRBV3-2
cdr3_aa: CASSQEWWGTGTGELFF
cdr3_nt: TGTGCCAGCAGCCAAGAATGGTGGGGGACAGGAACCGGGGAGCTGTTTTTT

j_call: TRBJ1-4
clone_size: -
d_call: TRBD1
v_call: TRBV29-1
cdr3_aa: CSVEVRGRGEKLFF
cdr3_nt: TGCAGCGTTGAGGTGAGGGGGCGAGGCGAAAAACTGTTTTTT

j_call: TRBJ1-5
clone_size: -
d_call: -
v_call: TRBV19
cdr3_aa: CAVQNSNQPQHF
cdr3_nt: TGTGCCGTCCAAAATAGCAATCAGCCCCAGCATTTT

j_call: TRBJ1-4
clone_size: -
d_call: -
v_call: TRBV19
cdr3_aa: CASTTSTATNEKLFF
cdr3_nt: TGTGCCAGTACTACTTCGACAGCAACTAATGAAAAACTGTTTTTT

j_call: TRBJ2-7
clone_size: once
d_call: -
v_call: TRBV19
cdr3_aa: CASTRAGVSDEQYF
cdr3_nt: TGTGCCAGCACGCGGGCTGGAGTTTCCGACGAGCAGTACTTC

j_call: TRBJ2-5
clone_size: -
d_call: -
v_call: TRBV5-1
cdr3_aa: CASSTSWQGGWRETQYF
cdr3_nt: TGCGCCAGCAGCACCTCTTGGCAGGGAGGTTGGCGAGAGACCCAGTACTTC

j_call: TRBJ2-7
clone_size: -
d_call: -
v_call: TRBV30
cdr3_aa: CAWSTDSYEQYF
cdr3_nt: TGTGCCTGGAGCACAGATTCCTACGAGCAGTACTTC

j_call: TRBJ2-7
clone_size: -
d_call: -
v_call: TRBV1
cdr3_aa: CTSSQDKTNYEQYF
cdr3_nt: TGCACCAGCAGCCAAGATAAGACTAACTACGAGCAGTACTTC

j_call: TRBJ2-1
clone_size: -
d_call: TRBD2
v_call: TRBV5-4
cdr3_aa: CASSWGGARHEQFF
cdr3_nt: TGTGCCAGCAGCTGGGGGGGAGCGCGGCATGAGCAGTTCTTC